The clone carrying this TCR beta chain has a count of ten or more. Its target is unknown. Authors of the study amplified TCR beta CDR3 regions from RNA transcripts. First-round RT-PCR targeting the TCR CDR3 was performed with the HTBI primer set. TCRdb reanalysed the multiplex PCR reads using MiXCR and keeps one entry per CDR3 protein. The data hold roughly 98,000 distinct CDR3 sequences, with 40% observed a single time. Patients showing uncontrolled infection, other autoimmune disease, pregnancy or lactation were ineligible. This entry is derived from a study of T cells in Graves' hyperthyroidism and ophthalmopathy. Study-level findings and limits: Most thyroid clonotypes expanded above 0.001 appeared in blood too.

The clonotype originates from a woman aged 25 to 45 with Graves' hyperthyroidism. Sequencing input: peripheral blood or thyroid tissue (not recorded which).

As DNA, the CDR3 is TGTGCCAGTAGGAGGACAGACTACACTGAAGCTTTCTTT. Amino acids: CASRRTDYTEAFF. The J gene is TRBJ1-1, the V gene TRBV19; TRBD1 might be the D (6 bases). CDR3 size: 13 residues. V was pared by 6 bases and J by 3 bases, with 11 bases between. Germline V CDR1 and CDR2: LNHDA, SQIVND (reference sequence).